This T cell receptor (beta chain) is from a study of T cell responses to AZD1222 COVID-19 vaccine. Method: immunoSEQ multiplex PCR; TCRdb's copy keeps in-frame clones and lacks some. The repertoire holds 40,000 to 60,000 clones, with around 85% as singletons. Investigators merged groups given second doses at roughly 4 or roughly 12 weeks. Germline loops: CDR1 SGHRS, CDR2 YFSETQ. The CDR3 sequence is 15 residues long. The ends were cut back, 2 bases at V and 3 bases at J, with 13 bases in the middle. The TCR originated in an adult who received the AZD1222 COVID-19 vaccine. Sequencing was performed on peripheral blood, taken 28 days after the second AZD1222 dose. The chain joins TRBV5-1 to TRBJ2-3; perhaps TRBD1 as D (6 bases). The CDR3 loop reads CASSFQGSQTDTQYF. The CDR3 bases are TGCGCCAGCAGCTTCCAGGGGTCGCAAACAGATACGCAGTATTTT.